Listed here are 15 T cell receptor beta chains from one sample, sequenced in a study of T cell repertoires in ileal Crohn's disease (dated by TCRdb to about 2019). Library prep was done by the immunoSEQ multiplex PCR assay. The clones in this table, taken by TCRdb from immuneACCESS, are in-frame only. Not every clone is retained; where verified, under half of the shortfall comes from an unresolved V gene, and the cause of the rest is unknown. Recorded for this sample are around 6,000 clones; 70% to 80% of them occurred a single time. 42% of the sample is held by the ten biggest clonotypes. The time point label for this specimen denotes: inflamed ileum from the surgical specimen. The sample comprised ileal tissue. These receptors originate from an adult with Crohn's disease.

This chain joins TRBV7-2 and TRBJ1-3, with 7 bases lining up with TRBD1. The CDR3 totals 18 residues. V lost 1 base and J lost 1; bases outside the gene matches: 10. Germline CDR1 reads SGHTA; CDR2 reads FQGNSA. This CDR3 is CASSLVPQGQSSGNTIYF. The DNA for the CDR3 is TGTGCCAGCAGCTTAGTCCCCCAGGGACAGAGTTCTGGAAACACCATATATTTT.

The chain employs TRBV7-8 and TRBJ2-3; 12 bases map to TRBD2. The CDR3 sequence is 16 residues long. Trimming cost V 5 bases and J 2 bases; bases outside gene matches: 5. Germline values: CDR1 SGHVS, CDR2 FQNEAQ. The CDR3 nucleotides read TGTGCCAGCAGCCCCAGACTAGCGGGGGCCACAGATACGCAGTATTTT. It specifies CASSPRLAGATDTQYF.

This chain links TRBV7-8 with TRBJ1-6, with 7 bases matching TRBD1. Germline CDR1 reads SGHVS; CDR2 reads FQNEAQ. Trimming removed 10 bases from V and 0 bases from J; junction bases left unmatched: 6. CDR3 length equals 15 residues. The CDR3 loop is CATQDRSSYNSPLHF. CDR3 nucleotides: TGTGCCACTCAGGACAGGTCCTCCTATAATTCACCCCTCCACTTT.

The chain has TRBV4-2 and TRBJ1-2; maybe TRBD1 (6 bases). Germline V gene sequence: CDR1 LGHNA, CDR2 YNFKEQ. This CDR3 spans 16 amino acids. V lost 5 bases and J lost 2, with 18 bases in between. CDR3 loop: CASSTQQGSPNYGYTF. CDR3 bases: TGTGCCAGCAGCACCCAACAGGGAAGTCCCAACTATGGCTACACCTTC.

This clone was seen a handful of times. The chain carries TRBV5-7 and TRBJ1-1; D not certain. TRBV5-7 is reported as an ORF; its role is uncertain. The CDR3 length is 12 residues. V was cut by 1 base and J by 5 bases, with 6 bases left in between. For the CDR3, the DNA is TGTGCCAGCAGCTTGTACACAACTGAAGCTTTCTTT. Translated, it gives CASSLYTTEAFF.

J is TRBJ2-3 and V is TRBV7-2; 10 bases are shared with TRBD1. This CDR3 spans 17 amino acids. With V trimmed by 0 bases and J by 10 bases, 13 bases remained unmatched. Germline lookup yields CDR1 SGHTA and CDR2 FQGNSA. The chain's CDR3 is CASSLAGGRQGAMAQYF. The CDR3 bases are TGTGCCAGCAGCTTAGCTGGGGGGAGACAGGGGGCGATGGCGCAGTATTTT.

CDR3 loop: CASSFDSRETQYF. CDR3 sequence (DNA): TGTGCCAGCAGCTTTGACAGTAGGGAGACCCAGTACTTC. The chain employs TRBV7-2 and TRBJ2-5; D is possibly TRBD1 (5 bases). This CDR3 is built from 13 residues. Germline V lookup: CDR1 SGHTA, CDR2 FQGNSA. V lost 3 bases and J lost 5, with 10 bases in between.

The CDR3 sequence: CASSHPRGEYTEAFF. The CDR3 coding sequence is TGCGCCAGCAGCCACCCCAGGGGGGAGTATACTGAAGCTTTCTTT. This chain links TRBV4-1 with TRBJ1-1; 7 bases are a match to TRBD1. V was pared by 3 bases and J by 5 bases, with 9 bases of the junction left unmatched. The CDR3 covers 15 residues. Looked up from germline, CDR1 is MGHRA and CDR2 is YSYEKL.

The rearrangement links TRBV9 to TRBJ1-1; D is uncertain. Trimming removed 4 bases from V and 6 bases from J, with 13 bases in between. The CDR3 runs to 13 residues. The V gene's germline CDR1 is SGDLS and CDR2 YYNGEE. The CDR3 is CASSPPGRSEAFF. Here the CDR3 DNA reads TGTGCCAGCAGCCCTCCGGGAAGATCTGAAGCTTTCTTT.

The V and J genes are TRBV19 and TRBJ2-1; D might be TRBD1 (5 bases). The germline CDR1 and CDR2 sequences are LNHDA and SQIVND (reference sequence). The CDR3 consists of 14 residues. Trimming shortened V by 6 bases and J by 1 base, and 10 bases separated the two germline ends. The CDR3 region has the DNA TGTGCCAGTAGCCCTACAGGATCCTACAATGAGCAGTTCTTC. Residues: CASSPTGSYNEQFF.

The rearrangement uses TRBV7-9 and TRBJ2-7; 7 bases match TRBD2. In germline, CDR1 is SEHNR, CDR2 FQNEAQ (reference sequence). The CDR3 runs to 14 residues. The junction had 6 bases not matched to a gene; V was cut back by 5 bases and J by 2 bases. The chain's CDR3 is CASSRSGTPYEQYF. The CDR3 bases are TGTGCCAGCAGCCGAAGCGGGACCCCCTACGAGCAGTACTTC.

This chain connects TRBV7-6 to TRBJ2-3, with 8 bases matching TRBD2. J gave up 4 bases and V 1 base, and 10 bases lay outside the gene matches. CDR1 and CDR2 from the germline V gene are SGHVS and FNYEAQ. CDR3 length equals 17 residues. The CDR3 spells CASSLVTGTSFADTQYF. For the CDR3, the DNA is TGTGCCAGCAGCTTAGTAACCGGGACTAGTTTCGCAGATACGCAGTATTTT.

The V and J genes are TRBV2 and TRBJ2-7; D remains ambiguous. Germline CDR1 is SNHLY and CDR2 is FYNNEI. Trimming left V 2 bases short and J 3 bases short, with 14 bases between. The CDR3 has 15 residues. CDR3 in DNA: TGTGCCAGCAGTGAATGGATTAGAAGGGACTACGAGCAGTACTTC. This translates into CASSEWIRRDYEQYF.

The V call is TRBV4-1, the J call TRBJ2-7, with 7 bases lining up with TRBD1. Germline CDR1 is MGHRA and CDR2 is YSYEKL. This CDR3 is built from 13 residues. J lost 1 base, V lost 4 bases, and 1 base had no gene match. The CDR3, as DNA: TGCGCCAGCAGCCTGGGACAGTCCTACGAGCAGTACTTC. Amino acids: CASSLGQSYEQYF.

The chain carries TRBV18 and TRBJ1-6; the D gene is possibly TRBD1 (5 bases). This CDR3 is 14 amino acids long. V lost 4 bases, J lost 5 bases, and 9 bases lay in between. Germline V lookup: CDR1 KGHSH, CDR2 LQKENI. CDR3 amino acids: CASSRVQDNSPLHF. The CDR3 DNA follows: TGTGCCAGCTCACGGGTACAGGATAATTCACCCCTCCACTTT.